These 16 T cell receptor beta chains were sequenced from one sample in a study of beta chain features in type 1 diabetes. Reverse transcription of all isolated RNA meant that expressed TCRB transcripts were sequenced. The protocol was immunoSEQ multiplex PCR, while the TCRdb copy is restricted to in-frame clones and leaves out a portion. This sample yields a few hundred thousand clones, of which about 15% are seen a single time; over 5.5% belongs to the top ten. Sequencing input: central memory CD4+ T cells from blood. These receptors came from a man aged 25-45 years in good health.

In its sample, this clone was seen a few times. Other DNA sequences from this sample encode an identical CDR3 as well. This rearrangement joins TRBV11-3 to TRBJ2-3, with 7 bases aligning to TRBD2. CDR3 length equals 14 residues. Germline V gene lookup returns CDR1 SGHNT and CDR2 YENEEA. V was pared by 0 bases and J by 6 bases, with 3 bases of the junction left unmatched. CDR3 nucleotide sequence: TGTGCCAGCAGCTTAGAGGGAGGGGAGGATACGCAGTATTTT. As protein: CASSLEGGEDTQYF.

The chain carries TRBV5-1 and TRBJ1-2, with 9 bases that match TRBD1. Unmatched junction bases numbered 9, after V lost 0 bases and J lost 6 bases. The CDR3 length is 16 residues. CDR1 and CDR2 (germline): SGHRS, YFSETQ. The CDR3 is CASSLGTGGDVDGYTF. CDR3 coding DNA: TGCGCCAGCAGCTTGGGTACAGGGGGCGATGTCGATGGCTACACCTTC.

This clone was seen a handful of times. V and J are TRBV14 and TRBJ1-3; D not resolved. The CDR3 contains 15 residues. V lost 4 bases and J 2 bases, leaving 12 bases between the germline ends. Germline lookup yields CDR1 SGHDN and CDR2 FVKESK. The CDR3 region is CASSPSRAAGNTIYF. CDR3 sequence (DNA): TGTGCCAGCAGCCCTTCACGGGCCGCTGGAAACACCATATATTTT.

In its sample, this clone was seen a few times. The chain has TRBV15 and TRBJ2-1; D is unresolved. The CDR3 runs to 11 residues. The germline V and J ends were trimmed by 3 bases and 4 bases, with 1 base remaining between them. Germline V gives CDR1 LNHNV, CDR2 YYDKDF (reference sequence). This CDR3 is CATSSYNEQFF. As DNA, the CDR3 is TGTGCCACCAGCAGTTACAATGAGCAGTTCTTC.

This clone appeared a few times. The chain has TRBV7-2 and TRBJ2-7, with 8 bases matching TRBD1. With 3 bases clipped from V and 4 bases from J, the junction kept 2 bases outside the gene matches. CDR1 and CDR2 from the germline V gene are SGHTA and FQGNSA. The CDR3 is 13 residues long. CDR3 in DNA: TGTGCCAGCAGCTTGGACAGGGTTTACGAGCAGTACTTC. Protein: CASSLDRVYEQYF.

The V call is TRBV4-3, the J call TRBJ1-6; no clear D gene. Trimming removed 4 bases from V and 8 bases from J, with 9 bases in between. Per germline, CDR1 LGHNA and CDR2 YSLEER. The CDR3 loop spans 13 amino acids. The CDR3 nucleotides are TGCGCCAGCAGCCCTCTTCCTTATTCACCCCTCCACTTT. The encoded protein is CASSPLPYSPLHF.

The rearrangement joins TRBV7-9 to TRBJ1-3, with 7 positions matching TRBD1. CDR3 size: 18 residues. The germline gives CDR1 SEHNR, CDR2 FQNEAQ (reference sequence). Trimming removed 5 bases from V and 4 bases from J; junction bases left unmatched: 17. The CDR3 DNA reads TGTGCCAGCAGCCCTCGCACGGGTCAGGGGGTGATCGGAAACACCATATATTTT. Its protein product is CASSPRTGQGVIGNTIYF. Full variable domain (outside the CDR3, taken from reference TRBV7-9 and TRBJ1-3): DTGVSQNPRHKITKRGQNVTFRCDPISEHNRLYWYRQTLGQGPEFLTYFQNEAQLEKSRLLSDRFSAERPKGSFSTLEIQRTEQGDSAMYLCASSPRTGQGVIGNTIYFGEGSWLTVV.

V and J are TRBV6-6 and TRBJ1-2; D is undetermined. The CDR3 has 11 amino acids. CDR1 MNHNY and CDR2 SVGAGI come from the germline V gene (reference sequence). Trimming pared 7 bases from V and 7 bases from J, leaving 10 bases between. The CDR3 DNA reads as TGTGCCAGCAAGATCGGGTCTGGCTACACCTTC. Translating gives CASKIGSGYTF.

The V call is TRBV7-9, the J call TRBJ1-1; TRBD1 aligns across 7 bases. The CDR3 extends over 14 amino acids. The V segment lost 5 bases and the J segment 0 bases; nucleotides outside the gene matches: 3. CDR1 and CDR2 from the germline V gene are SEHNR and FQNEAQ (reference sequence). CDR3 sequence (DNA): TGTGCCAGCAGCCTGGGACAGTTGAACACTGAAGCTTTCTTT. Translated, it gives CASSLGQLNTEAFF.

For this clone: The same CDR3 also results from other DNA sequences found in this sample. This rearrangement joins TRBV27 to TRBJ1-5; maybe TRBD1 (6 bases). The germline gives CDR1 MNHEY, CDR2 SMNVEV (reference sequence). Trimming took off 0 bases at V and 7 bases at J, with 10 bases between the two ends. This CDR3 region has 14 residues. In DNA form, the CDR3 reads TGTGCCAGCAGTTTATCAAGGGGGGGCCAGCCCCAGCATTTT. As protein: CASSLSRGGQPQHF.

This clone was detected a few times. The CDR3 loop is CSGRMENTDTQYF. As DNA, the CDR3 is TGCAGCGGCAGGATGGAAAACACAGATACGCAGTATTTT. The rearrangement links TRBV29-1 to TRBJ2-3; D is ambiguous. The CDR3 sequence is 13 residues long. From germline, CDR1 is SQVTM and CDR2 ANQGSEA. The V end lost 7 bases, the J end lost 2 bases, and 13 bases lay between the germline ends.

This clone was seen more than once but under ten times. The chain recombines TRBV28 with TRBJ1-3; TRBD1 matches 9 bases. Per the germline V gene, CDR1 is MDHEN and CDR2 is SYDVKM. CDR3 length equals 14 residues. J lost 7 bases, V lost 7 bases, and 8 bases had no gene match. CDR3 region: CASTPGQGRNTIYF. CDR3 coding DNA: TGTGCCAGCACCCCGGGACAGGGTAGGAACACCATATATTTT.

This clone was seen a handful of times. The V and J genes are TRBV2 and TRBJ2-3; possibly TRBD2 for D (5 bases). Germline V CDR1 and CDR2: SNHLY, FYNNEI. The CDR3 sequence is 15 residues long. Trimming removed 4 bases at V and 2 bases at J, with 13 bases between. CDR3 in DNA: TGTGCCAGCAGTGGTATACAACTAGTCACAGATACGCAGTATTTT. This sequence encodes CASSGIQLVTDTQYF.

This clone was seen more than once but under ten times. The CDR3 DNA sequence: TGTGCCAGCAGCTTAGTGGCCAACTCGGGAGGGGGCTACACCTTC. Its protein product is CASSLVANSGGGYTF. The chain carries TRBV11-2 and TRBJ1-2; D is uncertain. V was pared by 1 base and J by 8 bases, with 17 bases between. This CDR3 is 15 amino acids long. Germline V gene data show CDR1 as SGHAT and CDR2 as FQNNGV.

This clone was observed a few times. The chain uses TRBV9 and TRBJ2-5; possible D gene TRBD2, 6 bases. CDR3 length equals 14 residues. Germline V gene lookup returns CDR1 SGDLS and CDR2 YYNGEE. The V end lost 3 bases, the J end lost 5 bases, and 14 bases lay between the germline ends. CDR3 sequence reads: CASSGRAGSETQYF. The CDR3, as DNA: TGTGCCAGCAGCGGGAGGGCCGGCTCGGAGACCCAGTACTTC.

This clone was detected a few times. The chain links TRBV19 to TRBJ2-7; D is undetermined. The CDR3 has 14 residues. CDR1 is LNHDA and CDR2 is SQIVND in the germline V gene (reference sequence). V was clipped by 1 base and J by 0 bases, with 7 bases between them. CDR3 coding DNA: TGTGCCAGTAGTATAGGGATAGGCTCCTACGAGCAGTACGTC. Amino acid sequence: CASSIGIGSYEQYV.